This T cell receptor (beta chain) was recorded in a study of blood T cells in healthy people across ages (dated by TCRdb to between 2015 and 2017). Study-level background: In model experiments, template switching captured roughly one uniquely barcoded TCR beta cDNA molecule for every two T cells. To track age-related changes in TCR beta repertoire diversity, the study relied on deep sequencing normalized with unique cDNA molecular identifiers. Four age groups were formed from the donors: young (average approximately 15 years), middle-aged (just under 40), aged (over 55) and long-lived (less than 85). To avoid experimental bias, donors of different ages were spread randomly across the sequencing lanes. Two additional independent replicas of 1 million unique cDNA reads from the same blood draw were analyzed for two donors (one aged 18 to 30 and one aged 80 or older). The full study reports these points: Because donor CMV infection status was unknown, age-related changes in expanded clonotypes were potentially confounded. There was a strong correlation between observed TCR beta diversity and the percentage of naive T cells measured by flow cytometry. Compared with the aged group, the long-lived group had more naive CD4+ T cells, fewer expanded clones and increased TCR diversity, a pattern suggesting age selection. Estimates of total diversity based on one million sequenced T cells were regarded as lower bounds and as underestimates. Bulk unsorted PBMC profiling prevented conclusive comparison of naive and antigen-experienced compartments. As age increased, observed TCR beta diversity per million T cells dropped in a roughly linear way, and a significant reduction was already evident by age about 40.

Systemically healthy Caucasian individuals from Russia, about 38 in total and aged about 6 to 95 years, were included as donors. Roughly 10 milliliters of peripheral blood were collected from each donor into EDTA-treated Vacutainer tubes. Ficoll-Paque density-gradient centrifugation was used to isolate PBMCs, with at least 7 million obtained per sample. Total RNA, at least 6 micrograms per sample, was extracted from PBMCs with Trizol reagent. For every donor, an aliquot of PBMCs went through flow cytometry to measure the percentages of naive CD45RAhigh/CD27high T cells. This clonotype was counted at least ten times. Its target antigen remains unknown. No much larger clone exists at a distance of one base, and base qualities are not known. V is cut back by 1 base and J by 9 bases, with 9 bases in the junction unmatched. The CDR3 holds 15 amino acids from the cysteine to the phenylalanine. Kept here is only the CDR3 DNA, which spans 45 bases and is read in frame from base 1.

Library method: 5' RACE. Instrument on record: Illumina HiSeq 2500. A second roughly 7 to 12 cycle PCR used a sample-barcoded 5' primer and a J-beta primer mix. A unique molecular identifier was introduced onto each TCR beta cDNA molecule by a template-switch 5' adaptor carrying 12 random nucleotides. Each sample yielded at least 2.5 million CDR3-containing paired-end reads. First-strand cDNA synthesis was performed from all RNA using the Mint cDNA synthesis kit, with priming by a TRBC-specific oligonucleotide. Following uracil-DNA glycosylase treatment, a first 18-cycle PCR with universal primers M1SS and BC2_uni_R was performed on all cDNA. As for the original processing: For normalization, 1 million high-quality reads were randomly selected from each sample, with every read carrying a distinct molecular identifier. Instead of being binned into consensus sequences, reads that shared molecular identifiers were thrown out. MiTCR, run with a Q25 quality threshold and the strictest error-elimination algorithm, handled CDR3 identification, clonotype clustering and error correction. A nonparametric unseen species model with Euler transformation was used to estimate a lower bound on total TCR beta diversity. TCRdb reworked the public reads: Q25 trimming with fastp, MiXCR clone assembly, productive beta chains retained. Merged by CDR3 protein, the rows form single entries marked with the most common genes and DNA. The V and J calls follow TCRdb's processing rather than the paper's. The sample yields hundreds of thousands of distinct CDR3 sequences; around 26% were counted once. Together, the top ten hold 15% to 20% of the sample.

Sequencing was carried out using blood. The V and J genes are TRBV12-3 or TRBV12-4 and TRBJ2-1; TRBD2 aligns with 7 central bases. This clonotype originated in a woman older than 75 in good health. The CDR3: CASSLDSSGGTEQFF. The nucleotide sequence is TGTGCCAGCAGTTTAGATTCGTCGGGGGGAACTGAGCAGTTCTTC.